Listed below are T cell receptor beta chains from one sample, sequenced in a study of blood T cell repertoires in COVID-19. Measured with immunoSEQ multiplex PCR; TCRdb has only the in-frame clones, and not every one. The table has roughly 100,000 clones, roughly 87% seen once; the top ten hold approximately 18%. Sequenced: peripheral blood. The receptor source for this set is a man older than 75 with acute or convalescent COVID-19. Both conserved end residues are part of each CDR3. A D gene is named only where the DNA matches it firmly. Clone size is not always given. Where it is, it says once, few, many or a class for expanded clones.

v_gene: TRBV18; j_gene: TRBJ2-1; d_gene: TRBD2; abundance: -; CDR3nt: TGTGCCAGCTCACCACTCAGGACTAGCGGGGACAATGAGCAGTTCTTC; CDR3aa: CASSPLRTSGDNEQFF
v_gene: TRBV5-4; j_gene: TRBJ1-6; d_gene: TRBD1; abundance: -; CDR3nt: TGTGCCAGCAGCCGGGACAGGGTTTGGGAATCACCCCTCCACTTT; CDR3aa: CASSRDRVWESPLHF
v_gene: TRBV3-1/TRBV3-2; j_gene: TRBJ2-3; d_gene: TRBD1; abundance: -; CDR3nt: TGTGCCAGCAGTCCAAGACAGGGGAAAACAGATACGCAGTATTTT; CDR3aa: CASSPRQGKTDTQYF
v_gene: TRBV7-2; j_gene: TRBJ2-4; d_gene: -; abundance: -; CDR3nt: TGTGCCAGCAGCTTGGGGCACAGCAAAAACATTCAGTACTTC; CDR3aa: CASSLGHSKNIQYF
v_gene: TRBV12-3/TRBV12-4; j_gene: TRBJ2-7; d_gene: -; abundance: few; CDR3nt: TGTGCCACAGGGGCTAGCTCCTACGAGCAGTACTTC; CDR3aa: CATGASSYEQYF
v_gene: TRBV11-3; j_gene: TRBJ2-1; d_gene: -; abundance: -; CDR3nt: TGTGCCAGCAGCCAGGGACTCCTAAATTACAATGAGCAGTTCTTC; CDR3aa: CASSQGLLNYNEQFF
v_gene: TRBV5-1; j_gene: TRBJ2-7; d_gene: -; abundance: -; CDR3nt: TGCGCCAGCAGCTCCGGACTGTCGTTGTCCTACGAGCAGTACTTC; CDR3aa: CASSSGLSLSYEQYF
v_gene: TRBV10-2; j_gene: TRBJ1-1; d_gene: TRBD1; abundance: -; CDR3nt: TGCGCCAGCAGCGGACAGGGAGGGATCACTGAAGCTTTCTTT; CDR3aa: CASSGQGGITEAFF
v_gene: TRBV15; j_gene: TRBJ1-1; d_gene: -; abundance: few; CDR3nt: TGTGCCACCAGCAAGTCCTCCAGGAACACTGAAGCTTTCTTT; CDR3aa: CATSKSSRNTEAFF
v_gene: TRBV28; j_gene: TRBJ2-3; d_gene: -; abundance: -; CDR3nt: TGTGCCAGCAGTCTATCGCCAACCGGGATCGACACAGATACGCAGTATTTT; CDR3aa: CASSLSPTGIDTDTQYF
v_gene: TRBV13; j_gene: TRBJ2-7; d_gene: -; abundance: -; CDR3nt: TGTGCCAGCAGACTCGGACAGTATCCCTACGAGCAGTACTTC; CDR3aa: CASRLGQYPYEQYF
v_gene: TRBV7-2; j_gene: TRBJ1-6; d_gene: -; abundance: few; CDR3nt: TGTGCCAGCAGCTCAACAGGGCTACCACCCCTCCACTTT; CDR3aa: CASSSTGLPPLHF
v_gene: TRBV10-2; j_gene: TRBJ2-7; d_gene: TRBD2; abundance: -; CDR3nt: TGCGCCAGCAGGACTAGCGGGGCTTCCTACGAGCAGTACTTC; CDR3aa: CASRTSGASYEQYF
v_gene: TRBV11-2; j_gene: TRBJ2-5; d_gene: -; abundance: -; CDR3nt: TGTGCCAGCAGCCCCAGGGGGGTGGGAGAGACCCAGTACTTC; CDR3aa: CASSPRGVGETQYF
v_gene: TRBV7-2; j_gene: TRBJ2-2; d_gene: TRBD2; abundance: -; CDR3nt: TGTGCCAGCAGCGGTCTAGCGGGAGAGATAGCCGGGGAGCTGTTTTTT; CDR3aa: CASSGLAGEIAGELFF
v_gene: TRBV4-1; j_gene: TRBJ2-3; d_gene: -; abundance: -; CDR3nt: TGCGCCAGCAGCCAAGATCACGTGGAGGGGGCGGTAGGCACAGATACGCAGTATTTT; CDR3aa: CASSQDHVEGAVGTDTQYF
v_gene: TRBV18; j_gene: TRBJ2-1; d_gene: -; abundance: -; CDR3nt: TGTGCCAGCTCACAGTCGACAGTTGGGTCCAAAAATGAGCAGTTCTTC; CDR3aa: CASSQSTVGSKNEQFF
v_gene: TRBV24-1; j_gene: TRBJ2-3; d_gene: -; abundance: -; CDR3nt: TGTGCCACCAGTGATTTGCGAGGGAGGAGCACAGATACGCAGTATTTT; CDR3aa: CATSDLRGRSTDTQYF
v_gene: TRBV19; j_gene: TRBJ2-1; d_gene: TRBD2; abundance: -; CDR3nt: TGTGCCAGTACCTCCTCGACGACTAGCTGGGATGAGCAGTTCTTC; CDR3aa: CASTSSTTSWDEQFF
v_gene: TRBV3-1/TRBV3-2; j_gene: TRBJ2-3; d_gene: TRBD1; abundance: -; CDR3nt: TGTGCCAGCAGCTCAGGACCAGGACAGGGGTACTCAGATACGCAGTATTTT; CDR3aa: CASSSGPGQGYSDTQYF
v_gene: TRBV10-1; j_gene: TRBJ2-5; d_gene: TRBD2; abundance: -; CDR3nt: TGCGCCAGCAGTATGACTAGCCGGGAGACCCAGTACTTC; CDR3aa: CASSMTSRETQYF